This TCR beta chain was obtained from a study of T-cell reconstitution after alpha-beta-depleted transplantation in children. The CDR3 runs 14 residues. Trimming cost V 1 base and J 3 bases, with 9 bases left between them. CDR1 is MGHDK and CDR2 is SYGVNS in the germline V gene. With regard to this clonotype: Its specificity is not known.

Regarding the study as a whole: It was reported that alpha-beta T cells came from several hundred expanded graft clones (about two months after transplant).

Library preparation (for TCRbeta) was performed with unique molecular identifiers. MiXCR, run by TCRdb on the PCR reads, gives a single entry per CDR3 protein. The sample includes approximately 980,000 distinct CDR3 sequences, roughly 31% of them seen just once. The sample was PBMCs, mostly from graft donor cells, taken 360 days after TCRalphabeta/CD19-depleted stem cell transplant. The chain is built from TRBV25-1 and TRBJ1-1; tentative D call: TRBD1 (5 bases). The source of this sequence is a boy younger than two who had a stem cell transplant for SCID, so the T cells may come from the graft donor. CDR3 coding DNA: TGTGCCAGCAGTGAATCCAGGGTGCACACTGAAGCTTTCTTT. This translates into CASSESRVHTEAFF. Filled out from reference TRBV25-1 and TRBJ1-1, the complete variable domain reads EADIYQTPRYLVIGTGKKITLECSQTMGHDKMYWYQQDPGMELHLIHYSYGVNSTEKGDLSSESTVSRIRTEHFPLTLESARPSHTSQYLCASSESRVHTEAFFGQGTRLTVV.